Described below is a single T cell receptor (beta chain) sequence and its context. This receptor's antigen is unknown. No base-level quality is on record; no much larger clone is a single base apart. This specimen comes from a study of blood T cell repertoires in COVID-19 (dated by TCRdb to 2018 to 2021). Context from the whole study: Samples covering the acute and convalescent phases of COVID-19 were provided by collaborators in the United States, Italy and Spain. The prospective study material was composed of cDNA or gDNA derived from T cells, B-cell-depleted T cells, or PBMCs. Subjects who had been exposed to COVID-19, were actively infected with it, or had recovered from it provided the deeply sampled blood TCRbeta repertoires that made up the dataset. The repertoires were released in a freely available public database meant as a resource for research on the immune response to SARS-CoV-2. Samples came from the ongoing ImmuneRACE study (first 160 participants) plus 1,254 subjects from 6 global collaborators. A de-identified subject ID, COVID-19 status, age in years and sex were almost always included in the sample metadata. Where available, HLA class I and class II types were obtained from metadata supplied by the sample provider rather than from assay-based typing.

What the research found in general, with its limitations: The quantity of clinical and demographic metadata differed by source and by participant and was supplied without curation.

TCRbeta CDR3 regions were amplified from genomic DNA using the immunoSEQ Assay, a bias-controlled multiplex PCR. For the original study's pipeline: The number of nucleated cells in each sample was estimated from the amplification of reference gene primers within the assay. To quantify the absolute abundance of each unique TCRbeta CDR3 rearrangement, sequence reads were collapsed and filtered. Productive Simpson clonality was computed per sample as the square root of Simpson's diversity index over productive rearrangements. The table comes from immuneACCESS by way of TCRdb, which keeps in-frame sequences with V and J called. Part of the clones is missing from these tables; in studies checked, under half for an unresolved V gene and the rest for unknown reasons. The V and J calls and clone size were taken over from that table, and D and trimming were inferred from the DNA. This sample holds over 250,000 clones; roughly 87% were observed only once. The top ten clonotypes cover approximately 9% of the sample.

Enrolling through a virtual design, the prospective study's participants ranged in age from roughly 18 to 95 years and lived across 24 United States geographic areas. In the prospective study, participants were assigned to cohorts based on the clinical history participants reported in a screening survey and a study questionnaire. ImmuneRACE Cohort 3 recovered participants were defined by two consecutive negative NP/OP PCR tests, healthcare professional clearance, or symptom resolution. Mobile phlebotomists in the prospective study collected whole blood, serum and a nasopharyngeal or oropharyngeal swab from every participant. Over an approximately 2-month period, participants in the prospective study had the option of providing additional blood draws and questionnaires. Before DNA extraction, prospective study blood samples were shipped either frozen or at room temperature. Sample: PBMCs or T cells enriched from blood (not recorded which). The receptor was derived from a woman aged 18 to 35 who had recovered from COVID-19.

Here is the DNA: TGTGCCACCAGTGATTCCCGACAGGGGAACACTGAAGCTTTCTTT. The translation is CATSDSRQGNTEAFF. The rearranged segments are TRBV24-1 and TRBJ1-1, with 7 bases in between that match TRBD1. In the germline V gene, CDR1 corresponds to KGHDR and CDR2 to SFDVKD. V lost 2 bases and J lost 1 base, and the count of bases not matched to a germline gene is 3. The CDR3, cysteine through phenylalanine, is 15 amino acids long. CDR3 DNA is the only sequence kept; it has 45 bases, read in frame from the first base.